The sequence of this TCR beta chain was determined in a study of blood T cell repertoires in COVID-19. Study as a whole: COVID-19 samples from acute and convalescent phases originated in the United States, Italy and Spain. Sample material is recorded as cDNA or gDNA derived from T cells, B-cell-depleted T cells, or PBMCs.

Per the study methods: Estimates of nucleated cell counts were drawn from the amplification of reference gene primers. Assay used: immunoSEQ multiplex PCR; TCRdb lists only in-frame clones, some missing. V and J calls and clone size are copied from that table; D and trimming were computed from the DNA. Of approximately 300,000 clones in the sample, around 90% were seen once. Recruited during active infection, patients (from Seattle) were subsequently followed longitudinally. The CDR3 contains 12 residues. Germline CDR1 reads MNHEY; CDR2 reads SVGAGI. Unmatched junction bases numbered 3, after V lost 6 bases and J lost 6 bases.

The chain is built from TRBV6-5 and TRBJ2-7; TRBD1 agrees at 9 bases. The receptor was isolated from a woman younger than 45 with COVID-19, enrolled during active disease. The sample consisted of peripheral blood. The CDR3 region is CASSRTGAEQYF. In DNA, the CDR3 is TGTGCCAGCAGCCGGACAGGGGCCGAGCAGTACTTC.